This TCR beta chain was captured by sequencing in a study of radiation and T cells in renal cell carcinoma. Study conclusions and caveats: From baseline, blood top tumor clonotypes peaked at 2 weeks post-radiation.

Profiled with immunoSEQ multiplex PCR; TCRdb holds only in-frame clones, not every one. The table lists approximately 150,000 clones, about nine tenths of them singletons, with approximately 4% in the top ten. Of note for this clone: Antigen: not known.

The time point: baseline pretreatment blood. The treatment was: 15 Gy SBRT to primary tumor, nephrectomy 4 weeks later. Germline lookup yields CDR1 SGHDT and CDR2 YYEEEE. The CDR3 is 16 amino acids. The ends lost 2 bases at V and 2 bases at J; junction bases unmatched: 8. This specimen consisted of blood, obtained from a patient whose treatment included radiotherapy and nephrectomy. The V and J genes are TRBV5-6 and TRBJ2-7; 9 nucleotides match TRBD2. The sequence was obtained from a woman between 70 and 85 years old with renal cell carcinoma. For the CDR3, the DNA is TGTGCCAGCAGCTTTTACTCCGGGACTAGCACCTACGAGCAGTACTTC. It codes for CASSFYSGTSTYEQYF.